Below, 10 T cell receptor beta chains from the same sample are listed, as sequenced in a study of cytomegalovirus exposure and HLA in healthy donors. The PCR contained 60 Vbeta and 13 Jbeta primers. Some clones are missing from TCRdb's copy, which holds only in-frame ones; the method was immunoSEQ multiplex PCR. The sample has some 77,000 clones, 75% to 85% seen once. Specimen: PBMCs. The receptor source for this set is a man aged 50-59 years in good health and CMV-seropositive.

The J gene is TRBJ2-5, the V gene TRBV2; TRBD2 is a possible D gene (6 bases). Trimming stripped 4 bases from V and 4 bases from J, with 7 bases between. This CDR3 spans 12 amino acids. CDR1 is SNHLY and CDR2 is FYNNEI in the germline V gene. In DNA, the CDR3 is TGTGCCAGCAGTGTGGGGGGAGAGACCCAGTACTTC. Protein sequence: CASSVGGETQYF.

The chain combines TRBV7-3 with TRBJ2-2; D is undetermined. V lost 2 bases to trimming and J lost 1 base, with 8 bases between them. The germline gives CDR1 SGHTA, CDR2 FQGTGA. The CDR3 runs 15 residues. The CDR3 is CASSLAPGNTGELFF. DNA for the CDR3: TGTGCCAGCAGCTTAGCTCCCGGGAACACCGGGGAGCTGTTTTTT.

The chain combines TRBV6-5 with TRBJ1-2, with no clear D. Germline loops: CDR1 MNHEY, CDR2 SVGAGI. The V end was cut by 4 bases, the J end by 5 bases, with 8 bases between. CDR3 length: 12 residues. In nucleotides, the CDR3 is TGTGCCAGCAGTTCCCTATTTTATGGCTACACCTTC. Translation gives CASSSLFYGYTF.

The DNA for the CDR3 is TGTGCCAGCAGTCAACGGACAGCTGAATGGACTGAAGCTTTCTTT. It translates to CASSQRTAEWTEAFF. The chain uses TRBV27 and TRBJ1-1, with a possible D match to TRBD1 (6 bases). Looked up from germline, CDR1 is MNHEY and CDR2 is SMNVEV (reference sequence). The V end was cut by 5 bases, the J end by 5 bases, with 18 bases between. This CDR3 region has 15 residues.

The chain uses TRBV5-4 and TRBJ2-7; 9 bases are shared with TRBD1. The V and J ends lost 4 bases and 5 bases, in that order; junction bases with no gene match: 10. The length of the CDR3 is 15 residues. Germline V lookup: CDR1 SGHNT, CDR2 YYREEE (reference sequence). CDR3 coding DNA: TGTGCCAGCAGCGATCCTACAGGGGGCGGGCACGAGCAGTACTTC. This translates into CASSDPTGGGHEQYF.

The genes are TRBV27 and TRBJ2-3; 7 bases map to TRBD2. CDR3 length equals 16 residues. With V trimmed by 5 bases and J by 1 base, 9 bases remained unmatched. Germline lookup yields CDR1 MNHEY and CDR2 SMNVEV (reference sequence). The CDR3 DNA reads TGTGCCAGCAGTCCCCAGCGGGATTGGGGCACAGATACGCAGTATTTT. Translation: CASSPQRDWGTDTQYF.

The V and J genes are TRBV7-9 and TRBJ2-1; 10 bases map to TRBD2. In germline, CDR1 is SEHNR, CDR2 FQNEAQ (reference sequence). V was clipped by 3 bases and J by 9 bases; unmatched bases: 14. The CDR3 length is 17 residues. CDR3 DNA sequence: TGTGCCAGCAGCTTCCCGGTCTCTAGCGGGAGTTTCGGTGAGCAGTTCTTC. As protein: CASSFPVSSGSFGEQFF.

The chain combines TRBV5-6 with TRBJ2-1; 7 bases are shared with TRBD2. Germline CDR1 and CDR2: SGHDT and YYEEEE. CDR3 length: 16 amino acids. V shed 4 bases and J 4 bases; nucleotides not matched to a gene: 11. CDR3 in DNA: TGTGCCAGCAGCGGGGGGTGGGGGGGAACTTACAATGAGCAGTTCTTC. It specifies CASSGGWGGTYNEQFF.

In this sample, this clone turned up once. The V call is TRBV5-1, the J call TRBJ2-3, with 12 bases fitting TRBD2. The CDR3 totals 16 residues. V dropped 3 bases and J dropped 4; count of bases not matched to a gene: 6. Germline V gene sequence: CDR1 SGHRS, CDR2 YFSETQ. The CDR3 here is CASSSRLAGVSDTQYF. The CDR3 DNA reads as TGCGCCAGCAGCTCGAGACTAGCGGGAGTATCAGATACGCAGTATTTT.

This clone was counted between two and nine times. The rearrangement joins TRBV5-4 to TRBJ2-1; 8 bases map to TRBD2. Per germline, CDR1 SGHNT and CDR2 YYREEE (reference sequence). The CDR3 is 16 residues long. Trimming at V came to 0 bases and at J to 10 bases, leaving 12 bases not matched to a gene. The chain's CDR3 is CASSLEGTRSVREQFF. The DNA for the CDR3 is TGTGCCAGCAGCTTGGAGGGGACTAGGTCCGTGAGGGAGCAGTTCTTC.